Reported below is one TCR beta chain. The record originates from a study of blood T cell repertoires in COVID-19. About the study: From the United States, Italy and Spain came samples of acute and convalescent COVID-19.

Authors' processing steps: How many nucleated cells were present was estimated from reference gene primer amplification. Sequenced by immunoSEQ multiplex PCR; TCRdb stores in-frame clones only, minus some. V, J and clone size are those of that table, while D and trimming were read from the DNA. The profile shows around 140,000 clones, about 88% of them singletons. V was trimmed by 6 bases and J by 2 bases, leaving 16 bases between them. This CDR3 is 15 amino acids long. Germline V gene data show CDR1 as SGDLS and CDR2 as YYNGEE. The sequenced sample consisted of peripheral blood. This TCR was recovered from a human donor with COVID-19, enrolled during active disease. The donor label of this sample is uncertain. J is TRBJ2-3 and V is TRBV9, with no clear D. CDR3 coding DNA: TGTGCCAGCAACCCTCTCGGTATCCTCACAGATACGCAGTATTTT. Protein product: CASNPLGILTDTQYF.